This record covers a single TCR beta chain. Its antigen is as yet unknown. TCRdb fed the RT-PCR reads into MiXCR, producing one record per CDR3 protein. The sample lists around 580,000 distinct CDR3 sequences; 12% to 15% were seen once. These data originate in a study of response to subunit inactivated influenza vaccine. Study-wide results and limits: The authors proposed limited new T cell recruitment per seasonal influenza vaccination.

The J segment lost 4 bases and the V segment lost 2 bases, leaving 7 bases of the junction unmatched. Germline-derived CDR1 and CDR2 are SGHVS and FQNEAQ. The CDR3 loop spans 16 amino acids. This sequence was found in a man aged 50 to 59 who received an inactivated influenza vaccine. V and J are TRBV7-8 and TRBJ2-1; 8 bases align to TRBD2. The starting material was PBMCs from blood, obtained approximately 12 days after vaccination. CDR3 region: CASSLRGGTSYNEQFF. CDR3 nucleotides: TGTGCCAGCAGCTTACGGGGCGGGACTAGTTACAATGAGCAGTTCTTC.